The rows below give T cell receptor beta chains drawn from one sample of a study of blood T cell repertoires in COVID-19. Generated by immunoSEQ multiplex PCR, the TCRdb table keeps only in-frame clones and is missing some. The top ten clones hold 6.5% to 9% of a sample with about 200,000 clones, 80% of them seen once. The specimen sequenced was PBMCs or T cells enriched from blood (not recorded which). These receptors came from a woman in her 40s with acute COVID-19. Each CDR3 is given with its conserved first and last residue. The D gene is left open where the match is weak. Some rows have no size entry. The others give once, few or many, or a class for an expanded clone.

CDR3 DNA,CDR3 protein,CDR3 length,clone size,V gene,J gene,D gene
TGTGCCAGTAGTCTACGGACAGGGTGGGACGAGCAGTACTTC,CASSLRTGWDEQYF,14,.,TRBV19,TRBJ2-7,TRBD1
TGTGCCAGCAGCTTAGGGGCCGGGAACACTGAAGCTTTCTTT,CASSLGAGNTEAFF,14,.,TRBV7-9,TRBJ1-1,.
TGTGCCAGCAGCGCGACAAGGGGAAACAATCAGCCCCAGCATTTT,CASSATRGNNQPQHF,15,.,TRBV11-1,TRBJ1-5,.
TGTGCCAGCAGCCGAGGACAGGTTACGAACACCGGGGAGCTGTTTTTT,CASSRGQVTNTGELFF,16,few,TRBV16,TRBJ2-2,TRBD1
TGCGCCAGCAGCCCAGCGGGACAGGACTACACAGATACGCAGTATTTT,CASSPAGQDYTDTQYF,16,.,TRBV5-1,TRBJ2-3,.
TGTGCCAGCAGCCCAAATGCGCCGGGACTAGCGAACACCGGGGAGCTGTTTTTT,CASSPNAPGLANTGELFF,18,.,TRBV7-2,TRBJ2-2,TRBD2
TGTGCCAGCAGCCAGGGGGGACTAGCGGGAGGGCCTAGAGACAATGAGCAGTTCTTC,CASSQGGLAGGPRDNEQFF,19,.,TRBV7-6,TRBJ2-1,TRBD2
TGTGCCAGCAGTCTACTTGCAGGGAGGTCGTATGGCTACACCTTC,CASSLLAGRSYGYTF,15,.,TRBV28,TRBJ1-2,.
TGTGCCACCAGCGAGGGACAGGGGGCTTCAGCTTTCTTT,CATSEGQGASAFF,13,.,TRBV24-1,TRBJ1-1,TRBD1
TGTGCCAGCAGTTTATTCTCCAGGGAAACTGAAGCTTTCTTT,CASSLFSRETEAFF,14,once,TRBV28,TRBJ1-1,.
TGTGCCAGCGGAGAGGGCGTCAATGAGCAGTTCTTC,CASGEGVNEQFF,12,.,TRBV7-2,TRBJ2-1,.
TGTGCCAGCTCACCAGGGCCGAACACTGAAGCTTTCTTT,CASSPGPNTEAFF,13,.,TRBV18,TRBJ1-1,.
TGCGCCAGCAGCCCGGTTTTGGGGGGCTCCTACGAGCAGTACTTC,CASSPVLGGSYEQYF,15,.,TRBV5-1,TRBJ2-7,.
TGTGCCAGCAGCTCGACTAGCGGGGGACCACCGCCCACAGATACGCAGTATTTT,CASSSTSGGPPPTDTQYF,18,.,TRBV7-9,TRBJ2-3,TRBD2
TGTGCCAGCAGCACGGAGGGACAGGGGGGAACTAATGAAAAACTGTTTTTT,CASSTEGQGGTNEKLFF,17,.,TRBV21-1,TRBJ1-4,.
TGTGCCAGCAGCCCGGACAGGGGGCCTTCTAACTATGGCTACACCTTC,CASSPDRGPSNYGYTF,16,.,TRBV5-4,TRBJ1-2,TRBD1
TGTGCCAGCAGGGGACAGGTTAACGAGCAGTACTTC,CASRGQVNEQYF,12,few,TRBV5-8,TRBJ2-7,TRBD1
TGTGCCAGTAGTGCCGTTTTGTCGGGTTCCAAAAACATTCAGTACTTC,CASSAVLSGSKNIQYF,16,once,TRBV19,TRBJ2-4,.
TGCGCCAGCAGCCAAGAGGGCAGGGTGGCACACTATGGCTACACCTTC,CASSQEGRVAHYGYTF,16,.,TRBV4-3,TRBJ1-2,.
TGTGCCAGTAGTACGGTCGGACTAGCGGGAGTCCCCTACGAGCAGTACTTC,CASSTVGLAGVPYEQYF,17,.,TRBV19,TRBJ2-7,TRBD2
TGTGCCAGCAGTGACAAGAGCGACTCATCCTCCTACGAGCAGTACTTC,CASSDKSDSSSYEQYF,16,.,TRBV6-4,TRBJ2-7,.
TGTGCCAGCAGTTTTAGTTCGGGCTATGGCTACACCTTC,CASSFSSGYGYTF,13,few,TRBV28,TRBJ1-2,.
TGCGCCAGCAGCTCGACCGGGACAGAAAACACTGAAGCTTTCTTT,CASSSTGTENTEAFF,15,many,TRBV5-1,TRBJ1-1,TRBD1
TGTGCCAGCAGCGCCTCCCGACAGGATACGGGTGAAAAACTGTTTTTT,CASSASRQDTGEKLFF,16,.,TRBV2,TRBJ1-4,.
TGTGCCAGCAGTGGAACCGGGACACCTAGAAGCACAGATACGCAGTATTTT,CASSGTGTPRSTDTQYF,17,.,TRBV25-1,TRBJ2-3,.
TGTGCCAGCAGTGAAGCTTTGGTGGGCAGTTCAACCACTAATGAAAAACTGTTTTTT,CASSEALVGSSTTNEKLFF,19,.,TRBV6-1,TRBJ1-4,.
TGTGCCAGCTCACCGAGGGGGAGTGAAGCTTTCTTT,CASSPRGSEAFF,12,.,TRBV18,TRBJ1-1,.
TGTGCTAGTGGTTTGGATGCGGGCAGGGGGGACTATGGCTACACCTTC,CASGLDAGRGDYGYTF,16,few,TRBV12-5,TRBJ1-2,TRBD1